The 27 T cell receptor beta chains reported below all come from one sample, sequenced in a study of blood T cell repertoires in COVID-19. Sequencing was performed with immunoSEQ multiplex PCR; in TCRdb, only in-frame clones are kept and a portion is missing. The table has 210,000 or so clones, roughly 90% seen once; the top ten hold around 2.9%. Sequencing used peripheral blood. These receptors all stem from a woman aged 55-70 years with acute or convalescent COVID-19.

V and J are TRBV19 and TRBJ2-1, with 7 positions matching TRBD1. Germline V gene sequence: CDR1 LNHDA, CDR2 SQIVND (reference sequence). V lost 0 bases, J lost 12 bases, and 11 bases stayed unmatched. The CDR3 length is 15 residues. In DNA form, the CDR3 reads TGTGCCAGTAGTATAGACCCACTACGACAGGGAAGGCAGTTCTTC. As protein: CASSIDPLRQGRQFF.

The CDR3 sequence is CASSYPLGGGRPNTGELFF. The CDR3 nucleotides are TGTGCCAGCAGTTACCCGCTTGGGGGCGGGAGACCGAACACCGGGGAGCTGTTTTTT. This chain joins TRBV6-2 or TRBV6-3 and TRBJ2-2, with D possibly TRBD2 on 7 matching bases. Germline V gene sequence: CDR1 MNHEY, CDR2 SVGEGT. The V end was cut by 2 bases, the J end by 0 bases, with 19 bases between. The CDR3 is 19 amino acids.

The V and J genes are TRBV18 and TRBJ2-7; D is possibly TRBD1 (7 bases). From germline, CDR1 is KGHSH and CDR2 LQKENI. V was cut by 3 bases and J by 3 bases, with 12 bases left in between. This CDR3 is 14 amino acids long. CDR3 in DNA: TGTGCCAGCTCACCGTCCCAGGGGGGCTACGAGCAGTACTTC. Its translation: CASSPSQGGYEQYF.

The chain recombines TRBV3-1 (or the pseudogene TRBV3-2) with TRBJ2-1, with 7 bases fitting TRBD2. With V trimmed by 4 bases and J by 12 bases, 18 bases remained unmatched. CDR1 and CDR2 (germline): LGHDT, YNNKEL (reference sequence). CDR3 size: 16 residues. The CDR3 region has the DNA TGTGCCAGCAGCCCGCCCGGGACTACGACGAGCCCGCGGCAGTTCTTC. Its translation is CASSPPGTTTSPRQFF.

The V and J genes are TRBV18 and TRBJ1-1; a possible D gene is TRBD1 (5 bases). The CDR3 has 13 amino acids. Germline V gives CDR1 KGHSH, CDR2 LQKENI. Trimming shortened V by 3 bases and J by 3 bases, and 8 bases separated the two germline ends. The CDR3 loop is CASSPWGDTEAFF. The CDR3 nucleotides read TGTGCCAGCTCACCCTGGGGGGACACTGAAGCTTTCTTT.

The CDR3 region is CASSGTGGDTEAFF. The CDR3 DNA is TGTGCCAGCAGCGGGACAGGGGGCGACACTGAAGCTTTCTTT. The chain uses TRBV9 and TRBJ1-1; TRBD1 matches 11 bases. J was trimmed by 3 bases and V by 3 bases; bases with no gene match: 1. Germline V gene lookup returns CDR1 SGDLS and CDR2 YYNGEE. The CDR3 contains 14 residues.

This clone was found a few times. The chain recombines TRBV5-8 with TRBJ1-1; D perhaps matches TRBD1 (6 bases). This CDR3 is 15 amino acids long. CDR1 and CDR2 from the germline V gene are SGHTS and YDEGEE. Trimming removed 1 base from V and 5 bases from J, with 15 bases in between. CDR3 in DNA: TGTGCCAGCAGCTTGAGGCAGGGGAGAAGGACTGAAGCTTTCTTT. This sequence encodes CASSLRQGRRTEAFF.

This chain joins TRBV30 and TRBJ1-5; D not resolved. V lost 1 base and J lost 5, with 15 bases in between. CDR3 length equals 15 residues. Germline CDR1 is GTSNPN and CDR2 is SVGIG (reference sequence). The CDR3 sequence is CAWSAKSLPYQPQHF. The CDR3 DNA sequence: TGTGCCTGGAGTGCGAAGTCCCTACCCTATCAGCCCCAGCATTTT.

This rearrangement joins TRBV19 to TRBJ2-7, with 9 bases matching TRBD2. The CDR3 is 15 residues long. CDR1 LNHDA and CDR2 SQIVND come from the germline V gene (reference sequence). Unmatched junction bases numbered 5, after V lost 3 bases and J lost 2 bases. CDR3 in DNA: TGTGCCAGTAGTATTATGGCTAGCGGGGCCTACGAGCAGTACTTC. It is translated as CASSIMASGAYEQYF.

This chain's CDR3 is CASRRVETQYF. CDR3 DNA: TGTGCCAGCAGGAGGGTCGAGACCCAGTACTTC. V is TRBV21-1 and J is TRBJ2-5; the DNA was not compared with TRBD2, the D call given in the table. TRBV21-1 is assigned pseudogene status. The CDR3 extends over 11 amino acids.

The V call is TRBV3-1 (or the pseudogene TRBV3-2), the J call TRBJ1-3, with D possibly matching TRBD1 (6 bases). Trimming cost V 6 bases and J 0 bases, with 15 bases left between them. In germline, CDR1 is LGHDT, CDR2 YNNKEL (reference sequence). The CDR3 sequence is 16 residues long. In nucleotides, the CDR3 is TGTGCCAGCAGACCGACAGGCCGAAGCTCTGGAAACACCATATATTTT. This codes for CASRPTGRSSGNTIYF.

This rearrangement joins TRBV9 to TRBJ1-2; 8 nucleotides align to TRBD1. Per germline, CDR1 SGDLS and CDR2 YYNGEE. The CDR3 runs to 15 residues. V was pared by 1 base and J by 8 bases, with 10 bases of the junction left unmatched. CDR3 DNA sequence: TGTGCCAGCAGCGTACAATCCCTGACAGGGGCGGGCTACACCTTC. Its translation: CASSVQSLTGAGYTF.

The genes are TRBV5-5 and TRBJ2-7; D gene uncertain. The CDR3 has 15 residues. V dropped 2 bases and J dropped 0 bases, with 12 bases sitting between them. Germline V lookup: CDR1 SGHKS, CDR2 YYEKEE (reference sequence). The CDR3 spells CASSLGDGGSYEQYF. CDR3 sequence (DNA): TGTGCCAGCAGCTTAGGAGACGGCGGCTCCTACGAGCAGTACTTC.

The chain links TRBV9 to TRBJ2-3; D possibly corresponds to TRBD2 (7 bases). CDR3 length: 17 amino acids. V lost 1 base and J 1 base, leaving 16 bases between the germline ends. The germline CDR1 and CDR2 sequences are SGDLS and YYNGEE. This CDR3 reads CASSVKLAGAGTDTQYF. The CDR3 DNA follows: TGTGCCAGCAGCGTAAAGCTCGCGGGGGCTGGCACAGATACGCAGTATTTT.

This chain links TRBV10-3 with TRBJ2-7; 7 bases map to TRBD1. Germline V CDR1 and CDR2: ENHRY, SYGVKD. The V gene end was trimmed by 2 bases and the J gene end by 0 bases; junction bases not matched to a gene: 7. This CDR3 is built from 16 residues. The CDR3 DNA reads TGTGCCATCAGTGAGCTAGACAGGGCGGGCTCCTACGAGCAGTACTTC. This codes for CAISELDRAGSYEQYF.

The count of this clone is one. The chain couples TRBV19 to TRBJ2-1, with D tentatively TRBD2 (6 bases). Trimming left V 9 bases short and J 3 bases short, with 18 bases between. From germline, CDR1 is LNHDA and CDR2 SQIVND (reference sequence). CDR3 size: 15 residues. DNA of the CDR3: TGTGCCAGCAACATCCGGGACTCCCTCTACAATGAGCAGTTCTTC. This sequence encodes CASNIRDSLYNEQFF.

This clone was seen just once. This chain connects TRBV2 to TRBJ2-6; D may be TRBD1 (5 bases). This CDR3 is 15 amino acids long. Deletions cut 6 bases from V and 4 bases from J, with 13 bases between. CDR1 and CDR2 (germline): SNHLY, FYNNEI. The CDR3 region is CASRARRTGANVLTF. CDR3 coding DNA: TGTGCCAGCAGGGCACGTAGGACAGGGGCCAACGTCCTGACTTTC.

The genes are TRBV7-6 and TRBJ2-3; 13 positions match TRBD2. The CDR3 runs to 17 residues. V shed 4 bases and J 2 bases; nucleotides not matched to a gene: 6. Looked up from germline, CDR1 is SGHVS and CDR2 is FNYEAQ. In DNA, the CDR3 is TGTGCCAGCAGCTCAGGCGGGACTAGCGGGACCACAGATACGCAGTATTTT. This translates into CASSSGGTSGTTDTQYF.

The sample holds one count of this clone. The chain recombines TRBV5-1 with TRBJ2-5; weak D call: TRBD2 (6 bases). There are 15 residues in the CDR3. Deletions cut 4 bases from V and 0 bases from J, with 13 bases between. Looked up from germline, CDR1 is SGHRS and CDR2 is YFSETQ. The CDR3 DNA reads TGCGCCAGCAGCGGAAAGGGACTGTACCAAGAGACCCAGTACTTC. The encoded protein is CASSGKGLYQETQYF.

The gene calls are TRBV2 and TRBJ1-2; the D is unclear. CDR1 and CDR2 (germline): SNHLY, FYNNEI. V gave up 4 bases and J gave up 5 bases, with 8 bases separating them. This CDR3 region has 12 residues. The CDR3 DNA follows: TGTGCCAGCAGTGTTACGGGTTATGGCTACACCTTC. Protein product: CASSVTGYGYTF. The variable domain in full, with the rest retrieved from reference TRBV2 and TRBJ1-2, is EPEVTQTPSHQVTQMGQEVILRCVPISNHLYFYWYRQILGQKVEFLVSFYNNEISEKSEIFDDQFSVERPDGSNFTLKIRSTKLEDSAMYFCASSVTGYGYTFGSGTRLTVV.

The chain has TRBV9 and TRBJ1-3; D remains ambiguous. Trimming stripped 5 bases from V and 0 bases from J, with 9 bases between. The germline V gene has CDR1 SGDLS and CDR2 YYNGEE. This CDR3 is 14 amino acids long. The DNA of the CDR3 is TGTGCCAGCAGTAAGACTAGCTCTGGAAACACCATATATTTT. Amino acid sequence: CASSKTSSGNTIYF.

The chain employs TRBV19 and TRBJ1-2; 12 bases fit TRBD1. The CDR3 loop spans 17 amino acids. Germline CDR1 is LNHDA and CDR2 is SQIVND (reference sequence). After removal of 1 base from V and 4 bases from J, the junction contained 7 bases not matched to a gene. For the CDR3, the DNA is TGTGCCAGTAGTATAGGGGACAGGGGGCTACTATCCTATGGCTACACCTTC. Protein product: CASSIGDRGLLSYGYTF.

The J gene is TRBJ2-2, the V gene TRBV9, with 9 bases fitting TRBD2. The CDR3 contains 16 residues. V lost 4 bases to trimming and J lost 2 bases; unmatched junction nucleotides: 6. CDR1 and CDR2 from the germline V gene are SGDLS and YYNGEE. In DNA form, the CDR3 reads TGTGCCAGCAGCACCCAGACTAGCGGCAACACCGGGGAGCTGTTTTTT. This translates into CASSTQTSGNTGELFF.

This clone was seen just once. The CDR3 loop reads CASSPLAGGEADTQYF. The DNA of the CDR3 is TGTGCCAGCAGCCCATTAGCGGGAGGGGAGGCAGATACGCAGTATTTT. V is TRBV5-4 and J is TRBJ2-3, with 11 bases that match TRBD2. The germline V gene has CDR1 SGHNT and CDR2 YYREEE (reference sequence). The CDR3 has 16 residues. The V segment lost 4 bases and the J segment 4 bases; nucleotides outside the gene matches: 8.

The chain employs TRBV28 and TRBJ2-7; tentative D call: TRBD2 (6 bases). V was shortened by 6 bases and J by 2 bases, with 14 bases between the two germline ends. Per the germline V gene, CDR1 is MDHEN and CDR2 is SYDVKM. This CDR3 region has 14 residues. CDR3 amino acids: CASSQIADTYEQYF. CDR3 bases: TGTGCCAGCAGCCAAATAGCGGATACCTACGAGCAGTACTTC.

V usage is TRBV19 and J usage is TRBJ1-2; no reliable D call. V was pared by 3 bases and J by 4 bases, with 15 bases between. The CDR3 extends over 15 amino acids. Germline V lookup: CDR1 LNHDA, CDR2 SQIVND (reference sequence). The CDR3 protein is CASSIEESRVYGYTF. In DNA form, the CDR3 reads TGTGCCAGTAGTATCGAGGAGTCGAGGGTCTATGGCTACACCTTC. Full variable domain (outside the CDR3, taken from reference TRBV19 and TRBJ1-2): DGGITQSPKYLFRKEGQNVTLSCEQNLNHDAMYWYRQDPGQGLRLIYYSQIVNDFQKGDIAEGYSVSREKKESFPLTVTSAQKNPTAFYLCASSIEESRVYGYTFGSGTRLTVV.

This CDR3 reads CASSDNSKNIQYF. CDR3 bases: TGCGCCAGCAGTGATAACAGTAAAAACATTCAGTACTTC. V and J are TRBV10-1 and TRBJ2-4; D gene ambiguous. Germline assignment: CDR1 WNHNN and CDR2 SYGVQD (reference sequence). This CDR3 has 13 residues. The V end was cut by 3 bases, the J end by 4 bases, with 7 bases between.